This TCR beta chain is drawn from a study of T cells in Graves' hyperthyroidism and ophthalmopathy (dated by TCRdb to between 2019 and 2020). Broadly, across the study: TCR V-J signatures able to tell the groups apart were searched for in a discovery cohort of more than 90 patients, of whom 40 to 45 had Graves' ophthalmopathy and roughly 58 had stable Graves' hyperthyroidism. An independent validation cohort of 18 to 20 hyperthyroidism patients and roughly 16 patients who later progressed to ophthalmopathy tested prospective prediction of ophthalmopathy. The 85 to 100 discovery patients were divided at random into training and test sets in a 7:3 ratio. In more than 5 Graves' hyperthyroidism patients, the study also compared T-cell repertoires from thyroid tissue with T-cell repertoires from blood. Following sampling, methimazole starting at 30 mg daily was given to hyperthyroidism patients, and high-dose intravenous methylprednisolone was given to ophthalmopathy patients. According to the paper, TCR Vbeta CDR3 sequencing was carried out on over 130 peripheral blood samples, which came from fewer than 50 ophthalmopathy, around 75 hyperthyroidism and roughly 17 progressor patients. Beyond this particular receptor, the publication reports: During validation, the model predicted progression to ophthalmopathy a median of roughly 7.1 months ahead of onset, with around 71% sensitivity and almost 75% specificity. Most expanded thyroid clonotypes (frequency above 0.001) were also found in blood, which suggests that blood repertoires may mirror thyroid immune responses. Sample size was not statistically predetermined, and investigators were not blinded to group allocation. In cross-validation, a model built on a 13 V-J signature told ophthalmopathy apart from stable hyperthyroidism with 87.88% sensitivity and 81% to 82% specificity, and in testing the same model reached 80%/75%.

Remarks on this clonotype: Its specific antigen is unknown. Base qualities are not recorded, but no much larger clone differs from it by a single base.

Between the V and J ends, shortened by 6 bases and 6 bases respectively, the junction contains 8 bases. From a lookup of the germline V gene, CDR1 and CDR2 are ENHRY and SYGVKD. Counted from cysteine to phenylalanine, this CDR3 has 11 amino acids. CDR3 DNA only is kept here, 33 bases in frame from base 1. TCR beta CDR3 regions were amplified from RNA transcripts. The first round of RT-PCR for the TCR CDR3 was performed with the HTBI primer set and the Qiagen OneStep RT-PCR kit. Libraries were constructed in a second round of multiplex PCR, after which size selection and purification were performed. The libraries were sequenced on an Illumina HiSeq2000 using paired-end 100 bp reads. Per the source publication's procedure: SOAPnuke was used to process the raw data, with reads discarded if the reads contained adapters or uncalled bases, had a mean Phred below 15, or lacked an exact constant-primer or identifier match. COPE v1.2.5 was used to merge the high-quality paired reads, and each unique nucleotide sequence was defined as a clonotype. MiTCR v1.1 was used to align the clonotypes against IMGT TRBV, TRBD and TRBJ reference segments. Analysis was restricted to V-J combinations with a frequency above 0.0001, which covered over 98% of repertoires. The TCS score was defined as F50 (clonal expansion) divided by E x V (chaos), with BLOSUM62-based TCRdist calculated between CDR3 peptides within each V-J. Welch's t-statistics and random forest reduced just over 500 V-J features to under 15, which were used in a naive Bayes classifier (R e1071). Thyroid-blood repertoire similarity was quantified with the Morisita-Horn index. In TCRdb, the public reads were trimmed at Q25 with fastp and aligned with MiXCR, with productive beta chains retained. Rows with one shared CDR3 protein collapse into an entry with the most common genes and DNA. The V and J calls and clone size come from TCRdb's table, not from the authors' own analysis. The table for this sample lists fewer than 650,000 distinct CDR3 sequences; approximately 48% of them were counted only once. The ten largest clones take up around two fifths of the sample.

The study excluded patients with uncontrolled infections, other autoimmune diseases, pregnancy or lactation. Diagnoses were based on clinical symptoms, serum thyroxine and TRAb, thyroid ultrasound and orbital computed tomography. Total RNA was extracted with Trizol reagent, and quality was checked on an Agilent 2100 Bioanalyzer. The sequenced sample was peripheral blood or thyroid tissue (not recorded which). This clonotype originated in an adult woman with Graves' disease, either hyperthyroidism or ophthalmopathy (not recorded which). Recombination joined TRBV10-3 with TRBJ2-5, with no reliable assignment of the D segment. The nucleotide sequence is TGTGCCATCAGGGTTGGAAAGACCCAGTACTTC. Its protein product is CAIRVGKTQYF.